The rows below give T cell receptor beta chains drawn from one sample of a study of identical twins. TCRdb analysed the 5' RACE reads with MiXCR anew, one entry per CDR3 protein. Of around 1.7 million distinct CDR3 sequences in the sample, roughly a third are singletons; the top ten hold roughly 0.3%. Sequenced: cord blood. All receptors come from a newborn girl in good health. Both conserved end residues are part of each CDR3. D genes are given only for firm matches. Rows give clone size only sometimes, using once, few, many, or a class for an expanded clone.

clone_size j_call d_call v_call cdr3_nt cdr3_aa
- TRBJ2-7 - TRBV5-5 TGTGCCAGCAGCTTGGCTGCCACTATCTCCTACGAGCAGTACTTC CASSLAATISYEQYF
few TRBJ1-1 - TRBV20-1 TGCAGTGCTAGAGCTTTAGCGACCCTCCGGACTGAAGCTTTCTTT CSARALATLRTEAFF
- TRBJ1-2 TRBD1 TRBV19 TGTGCCAGTCGCGGGAGTGGACAGGTCGTCAACTATGGCTACACCTTC CASRGSGQVVNYGYTF
once TRBJ2-3 - TRBV12-3/TRBV12-4 TGTGCCAGCAGTTTAGCCTGGGGGCTGTCCACGGATACGCAGTATTTT CASSLAWGLSTDTQYF
- TRBJ1-4 - TRBV20-1 TGCAGTGCCTTGGCCCGCACTAATGAAAAACTGTTTTTT CSALARTNEKLFF
few TRBJ2-3 - TRBV20-1 TGCAGTGCTAGGGGCCTTCGTGTCTCTGGCACAGATACGCAGTATTTT CSARGLRVSGTDTQYF
few TRBJ1-2 - TRBV20-1 TGCAGTGCTCCCTCCCCTTATGGCTACACCTTC CSAPSPYGYTF
few TRBJ2-3 - TRBV5-1 TGCGCCAGCGGATACGTTGGTCCCCACACAGATACGCAGTATTTT CASGYVGPHTDTQYF
few TRBJ2-2 - TRBV28 TGTGCCAGCAGTTTAGTACAGGGGAACACCGGGGAGCTGTTTTTT CASSLVQGNTGELFF
- TRBJ1-1 - TRBV10-3 TGTGCCATCACGACTACAGGGAACACTGAAGCTTTCTTT CAITTTGNTEAFF
- TRBJ1-6 - TRBV6-1 TGTGCCAGCAGTTGGGGTCGGGGTAGTCTAAATTCACCCCTCCACTTT CASSWGRGSLNSPLHF